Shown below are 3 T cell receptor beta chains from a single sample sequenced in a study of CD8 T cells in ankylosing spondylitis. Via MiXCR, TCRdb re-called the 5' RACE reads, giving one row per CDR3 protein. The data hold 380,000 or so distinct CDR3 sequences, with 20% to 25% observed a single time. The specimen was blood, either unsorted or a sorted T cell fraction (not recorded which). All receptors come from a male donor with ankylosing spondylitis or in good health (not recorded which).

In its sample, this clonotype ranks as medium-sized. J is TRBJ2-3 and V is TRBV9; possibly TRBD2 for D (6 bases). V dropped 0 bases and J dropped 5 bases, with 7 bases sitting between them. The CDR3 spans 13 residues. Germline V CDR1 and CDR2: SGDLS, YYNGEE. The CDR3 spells CASSVGGEDTQYF. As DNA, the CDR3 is TGTGCCAGCAGCGTAGGGGGGGAAGATACGCAGTATTTT.

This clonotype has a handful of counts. CDR3 DNA sequence: TGTGCCAGCAAAGACTACACTGAAGCTTTCTTT. Its translation: CASKDYTEAFF. V gene TRBV2 combines with J gene TRBJ1-1; no clear D. V lost 7 bases and J lost 3, with 6 bases in between. The CDR3 runs 11 residues. Germline assignment: CDR1 SNHLY and CDR2 FYNNEI.

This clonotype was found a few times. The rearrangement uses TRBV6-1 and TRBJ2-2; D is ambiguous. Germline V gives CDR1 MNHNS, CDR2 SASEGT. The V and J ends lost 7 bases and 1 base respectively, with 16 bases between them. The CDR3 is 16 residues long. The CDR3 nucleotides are TGTGCCAGCAATCCTTTCTTGGTCCAGAACACCGGGGAGCTGTTTTTT. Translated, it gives CASNPFLVQNTGELFF.